This TCR beta chain was recorded in a study of control samples from healthy donors and cancer patients. Repertoires were generated with immunoSEQ multiplex PCR, while TCRdb's copy carries only in-frame clones and drops some. This repertoire shows 100,000 to 150,000 clones, 80% to 95% found once; its top ten account for approximately 2.7%. Germline loops: CDR1 MDHEN, CDR2 SYDVKM. V gave up 6 bases and J gave up 7 bases, with 18 bases separating them. This CDR3 contains 15 residues. J is TRBJ2-2 and V is TRBV28; possibly TRBD1 for D (5 bases). This clonotype originated in a man aged 18 to 30 in good health. Sequenced: blood. The CDR3 reads CASSSVGDYYGELFF. CDR3 bases: TGTGCCAGCAGCAGTGTAGGGGATTATTACGGGGAGCTGTTTTTT.